The 17 T cell receptor beta chains listed next were all sequenced from one sample in a study of T-cell reconstitution after alpha-beta-depleted transplantation in children. Unique molecular identifiers were incorporated when the TCRbeta library was constructed. In TCRdb, the PCR reads were re-called with MiXCR into one record per CDR3 protein. The table records hundreds of thousands of distinct CDR3 sequences, around 13% of them present only once. Sequencing used PBMCs, mostly from graft donor cells, obtained 360 days after TCRalphabeta/CD19-depleted stem cell transplant. These receptors were obtained from a male patient aged 5 to 17 who had a stem cell transplant for acute myeloid leukemia, so the T cells may come from the graft donor.

This chain connects TRBV9 to TRBJ2-5; D possibly corresponds to TRBD1 (6 bases). V was clipped by 4 bases and J by 4 bases, with 14 bases between them. The CDR3 length is 14 residues. Germline CDR1 is SGDLS and CDR2 is YYNGEE. The CDR3 DNA is TGTGCCAGCAGCCGCCGACAGGTACCAGAGACCCAGTACTTC. Residues: CASSRRQVPETQYF.

This clonotype was detected ten times or more. The genes are TRBV15 and TRBJ2-5, with D perhaps TRBD2 (5 bases). Germline V gene data show CDR1 as LNHNV and CDR2 as YYDKDF (reference sequence). The V end was cut by 0 bases, the J end by 4 bases, with 18 bases between. CDR3 length: 17 amino acids. CDR3 sequence: CATSRDLSGLGGETQYF. The CDR3 DNA follows: TGTGCCACCAGCAGAGATCTAAGCGGCCTCGGAGGAGAGACCCAGTACTTC. Looking up the rest from reference TRBV15 and TRBJ2-5 gives the full variable domain: DAMVIQNPRYQVTQFGKPVTLSCSQTLNHNVMYWYQQKSSQAPKLLFHYYDKDFNNEADTPDNFQSRRPNTSFCFLDIRSPGLGDTAMYLCATSRDLSGLGGETQYFGPGTRLLVL.

This clonotype was found many times. The chain recombines TRBV7-6 with TRBJ2-7; D is undetermined. This CDR3 has 16 amino acids. V was cut by 7 bases and J by 5 bases, with 24 bases left in between. CDR1 and CDR2 from the germline V gene are SGHVS and FNYEAQ. The CDR3 is CASNPVVRVGRDEQYF. CDR3 nucleotide sequence: TGTGCCAGCAACCCGGTAGTTCGGGTTGGTAGGGACGAGCAGTACTTC.

This clonotype was seen only a few times. This chain links TRBV28 with TRBJ2-1; 9 positions match TRBD2. The germline gives CDR1 MDHEN, CDR2 SYDVKM. The CDR3 has 18 residues. V was pared by 3 bases and J by 4 bases, with 13 bases of the junction left unmatched. CDR3 amino acids: CASSLLGRASGIYNEQFF. The CDR3 coding sequence is TGTGCCAGCAGTTTGTTAGGTAGGGCTAGCGGGATATACAATGAGCAGTTCTTC. Full variable domain (outside the CDR3, taken from reference TRBV28 and TRBJ2-1): DVKVTQSSRYLVKRTGEKVFLECVQDMDHENMFWYRQDPGLGLRLIYFSYDVKMKEKGDIPEGYSVSREKKERFSLILESASTNQTSMYLCASSLLGRASGIYNEQFFGPGTRLTVL.

The rearrangement uses TRBV5-1 and TRBJ1-1; D remains ambiguous. From germline, CDR1 is SGHRS and CDR2 YFSETQ. The CDR3 length is 14 residues. The V end lost 4 bases, the J end lost 0 bases, and 10 bases lay between the germline ends. CDR3 amino acids: CASSTYGMNTEAFF. DNA for the CDR3: TGCGCCAGCAGCACGTACGGAATGAACACTGAAGCTTTCTTT.

This clonotype was seen a few times. This chain links TRBV12-3 or TRBV12-4 with TRBJ2-5, with TRBD1 identical over 7 bases. Germline trimming cut 0 bases from V and 2 bases from J; bases unmatched to any gene: 3. The CDR3 extends over 15 amino acids. CDR3 sequence (DNA): TGTGCCAGCAGTTTAGCCGGGACAGCTCAAGAGACCCAGTACTTC. This codes for CASSLAGTAQETQYF.

The table lists this clonotype with many counts. The rearrangement links TRBV28 to TRBJ2-3; 9 nucleotides agree with TRBD1. The CDR3 extends over 18 amino acids. The germline V gene encodes CDR1 MDHEN and CDR2 SYDVKM. Trimming cost V 4 bases and J 8 bases; bases outside gene matches: 19. DNA of the CDR3: TGTGCCAGCAGTTCGACTAATGGACAGGGGATAGTAGGGGTTACGCAGTATTTT. Translated, it gives CASSSTNGQGIVGVTQYF.

This clonotype was seen many times. The genes are TRBV13 and TRBJ2-1; 10 bases line up with TRBD2. With V trimmed by 1 base and J by 0 bases, 3 bases remained unmatched. CDR3 length equals 17 residues. Germline V CDR1 and CDR2: PRHDT, FYEKMQ (reference sequence). The DNA of the CDR3 is TGTGCCAGCAGCTTAGAGCGGGAGGGTACCTCCTACAATGAGCAGTTCTTC. This gives the protein CASSLEREGTSYNEQFF.

This rearrangement joins TRBV7-2 to TRBJ2-7; 8 nucleotides agree with TRBD2. This CDR3 comprises 16 residues. CDR1 and CDR2 from the germline V gene are SGHTA and FQGNSA. J gave up 4 bases and V 1 base, and 9 bases lay outside the gene matches. The CDR3 bases are TGTGCCAGCAGCTTAGATAGGGGACTAGTGCGGTACGAGCAGTACTTC. The encoded protein is CASSLDRGLVRYEQYF.

A few counts support this clonotype. The chain recombines TRBV11-2 with TRBJ2-3, with 10 nucleotides matching TRBD2. Germline trimming cut 0 bases from V and 2 bases from J; bases unmatched to any gene: 17. Germline assignment: CDR1 SGHAT and CDR2 FQNNGV. The CDR3 runs to 21 residues. This CDR3 is CASSLDPPSSGSSHLTDTQYF. CDR3 DNA: TGTGCCAGCAGCTTAGACCCCCCCTCTAGCGGGAGTAGTCACCTCACAGATACGCAGTATTTT.

A few counts support this clonotype. The chain couples TRBV25-1 to TRBJ2-4; D not resolved. CDR1 and CDR2 from the germline V gene are MGHDK and SYGVNS. The CDR3 consists of 14 residues. Deletions cut 4 bases from V and 5 bases from J, with 12 bases between. The CDR3 sequence is CASSVPGVENIQYF. Written as DNA, the CDR3 is TGTGCCAGCAGTGTTCCTGGTGTGGAAAACATTCAGTACTTC.

This clonotype has more than one count but fewer than ten. This CDR3 reads CASSLGFRGRYNEQFF. CDR3 bases: TGTGCCAGCAGCCTGGGCTTTAGGGGCCGGTACAATGAGCAGTTCTTC. This sequence joins TRBV3-1 and TRBJ2-1, with D possibly TRBD1 on 5 matching bases. Germline CDR1 is LGHDT and CDR2 is YNNKEL (reference sequence). V was pared by 4 bases and J by 4 bases, with 17 bases between. CDR3 length: 16 amino acids.

V and J are TRBV28 and TRBJ1-4, with D unclear. CDR1 is MDHEN, CDR2 SYDVKM, per germline. V lost 4 bases, J lost 4 bases, and 4 bases lay in between. The CDR3 is made up of 12 amino acids. CDR3 sequence reads: CASSSLNEKLFF. In nucleotides, the CDR3 is TGTGCCAGCAGTTCCCTTAATGAAAAACTGTTTTTT.

The genes are TRBV5-1 and TRBJ2-7; 12 nucleotides match TRBD2. The CDR3 has 14 residues. V shed 4 bases, J shed 5 bases, and the junction held 4 bases outside the gene matches. The V gene's germline CDR1 is SGHRS and CDR2 YFSETQ. CDR3 in amino acids: CASSPSGRGDEQYF. CDR3 DNA sequence: TGCGCCAGCAGCCCTAGCGGGAGGGGGGACGAGCAGTACTTC.

The chain couples TRBV28 to TRBJ2-1, with unresolved D. CDR1 is MDHEN and CDR2 is SYDVKM in the germline V gene. CDR3 length: 11 residues. V was clipped by 7 bases and J by 6 bases, with 7 bases between them. CDR3 DNA: TGTGCCAGCACCTTTGGCAATGAGCAGTTCTTC. It is translated as CASTFGNEQFF.

This clonotype has a count of ten or more. V and J are TRBV29-1 and TRBJ2-7, with 7 bases identical to TRBD2. CDR3 length: 12 residues. CDR1 SQVTM and CDR2 ANQGSEA come from the germline V gene. The ends lost 3 bases at V and 6 bases at J; junction bases unmatched: 5. This CDR3 reads CSVDSGGFEQYF. The CDR3 coding sequence is TGCAGCGTTGACTCGGGAGGCTTCGAGCAGTACTTC.

This clonotype was recorded only once. Since a much larger clone is just one base distant, this may be a read error. The chain carries TRBV29-1 and TRBJ2-7; 11 nucleotides match TRBD2. Germline V gene sequence: CDR1 SQVTM, CDR2 ANQGSEA. The CDR3 covers 13 residues. J was trimmed by 6 bases and V by 6 bases; bases with no gene match: 7. The CDR3 loop reads CSVIAGGVSEQYF. The CDR3 DNA is TGCAGCGTCATAGCGGGAGGGGTCTCCGAGCAGTACTTC.